This T cell receptor beta chain was captured by sequencing in a study of blood T cell repertoires in COVID-19 (dated by TCRdb to 2018 to 2020). Turning to the overall study: Samples from collaborators originated in the United States, Italy and Spain and spanned both the acute and convalescent phases of COVID-19. Nearly every sample came with metadata listing a de-identified subject ID, COVID-19 status, age in years and sex. A freely available public database, intended as a resource for researchers studying the immune response to SARS-CoV-2, is where the repertoires were released. Samples came from the ongoing ImmuneRACE study (first 160 participants) plus 1,254 subjects from 6 global collaborators. The material from the prospective study consisted of cDNA or gDNA derived from T cells, B-cell-depleted T cells, or PBMCs. Where HLA class I and class II types were available, the types were taken from metadata supplied by the sample provider, not from assay-based typing. Subjects who had been exposed to COVID-19, were actively infected with it, or had recovered from it provided the deeply sampled blood TCRbeta repertoires that made up the dataset. Here is what the overall study found, with its caveats: The amount of clinical and demographic metadata varied by source and participant and was provided uncurated.

TCRbeta CDR3 regions were amplified from genomic DNA using the immunoSEQ Assay, a bias-controlled multiplex PCR. The authors' pipeline ran thus. Within the assay, amplification of reference gene primers was used to estimate how many nucleated cells each sample contained. Sequence reads were collapsed and filtered to measure the absolute abundance of every unique TCRbeta CDR3 rearrangement. For each sample, productive Simpson clonality was calculated as the square root of Simpson's diversity index over productive rearrangements. This is the immuneACCESS table as TCRdb keeps it, with only in-frame sequences that have V and J called. A part of the clones is gone; compared with another copy, unresolved V genes explain less than half, and the rest is unexplained. V and J calls and clone size are those listed in that table; D and trimming were worked out from the DNA. Within this sample are some 200,000 clones, with 75% to 85% of them counted one time only. Roughly 12% of the sample is in the top ten clones.

Collaborating institutions collected whole blood in K2EDTA tubes following their own protocols. For TCRbeta analysis, collaborator samples were shipped as frozen whole blood, as isolated PBMCs, or as DNA extracted from either sample type. From V the trimming removes 0 bases and from J it removes 8 bases, while the gene matches leave 7 bases of the junction unaccounted for. For CDR1 and CDR2, the germline V gene (reference sequence) lists SEHNR and FQNEAQ. CDR3 length: 15 amino acids, cysteine to phenylalanine. The entry retains the CDR3 DNA only, 45 bases that are in frame from base 1. Concerning this clone itself: Its antigen target is currently unknown. Base qualities were left out, and no much larger clone turns up one base away.

The material sequenced was peripheral blood. The receptor was derived from a human donor in a cohort sampled during active COVID-19. Rearrangement joined TRBV7-9 to TRBJ2-1, with 7 bases in between that match TRBD2. The nucleotide sequence is TGTGCCAGCAGCTTAGCTGGCGGGAGTAGCGATGAGCAGTTCTTC. Its product reads: CASSLAGGSSDEQFF.